This T cell receptor beta chain comes out of a study of blood T cell repertoires in COVID-19. Germline V lookup: CDR1 SGHTA, CDR2 FQGNSA. This CDR3 is 17 amino acids long. Trimming cost V 3 bases and J 5 bases, with 22 bases left between them. Authors' methods: Estimates of nucleated cell counts were drawn from the amplification of reference gene primers. Sequencing was performed with immunoSEQ multiplex PCR; in TCRdb, only in-frame clones are kept and a portion is missing. D and trimming were read from the DNA, whereas the V and J calls and clone size are those reported in that table. The table includes about 160,000 clones, 60% to 85% detected once.

The chain recombines TRBV7-2 with TRBJ1-1; a weak D match, TRBD1 (5 bases). The sequenced sample consisted of peripheral blood. The clonotype originates from a man in his fifties or sixties with acute or convalescent COVID-19. The CDR3 coding sequence is TGTGCCAGCAGCTTTGCGGGGCCGGGAGTCAGTTTGACTGAAGCTTTCTTT. As protein: CASSFAGPGVSLTEAFF.